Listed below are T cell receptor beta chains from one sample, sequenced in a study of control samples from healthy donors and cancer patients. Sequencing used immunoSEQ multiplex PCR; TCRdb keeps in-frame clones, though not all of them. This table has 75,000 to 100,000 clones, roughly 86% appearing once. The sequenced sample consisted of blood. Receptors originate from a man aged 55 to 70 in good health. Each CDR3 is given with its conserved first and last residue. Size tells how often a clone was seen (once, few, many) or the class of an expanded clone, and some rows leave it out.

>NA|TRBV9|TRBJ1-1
CASSVGSGVLNTEAFF
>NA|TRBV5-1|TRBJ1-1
CASSLAARPNTEAFF
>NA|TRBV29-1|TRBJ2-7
CSVRQAGRQSEQYF
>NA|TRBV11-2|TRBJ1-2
CASSLVPTHYGYTF
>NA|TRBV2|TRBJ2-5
CASSEALSTTQYF
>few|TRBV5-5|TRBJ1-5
CASSLGGTGGASNQPQHF
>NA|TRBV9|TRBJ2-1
CASSEETGENEQFF
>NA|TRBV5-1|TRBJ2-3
CASRLDRPHTDTQYF
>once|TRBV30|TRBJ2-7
CAWSGGSNSVRTGYYEQYF
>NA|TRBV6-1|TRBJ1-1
CASSEAGTANTEAFF